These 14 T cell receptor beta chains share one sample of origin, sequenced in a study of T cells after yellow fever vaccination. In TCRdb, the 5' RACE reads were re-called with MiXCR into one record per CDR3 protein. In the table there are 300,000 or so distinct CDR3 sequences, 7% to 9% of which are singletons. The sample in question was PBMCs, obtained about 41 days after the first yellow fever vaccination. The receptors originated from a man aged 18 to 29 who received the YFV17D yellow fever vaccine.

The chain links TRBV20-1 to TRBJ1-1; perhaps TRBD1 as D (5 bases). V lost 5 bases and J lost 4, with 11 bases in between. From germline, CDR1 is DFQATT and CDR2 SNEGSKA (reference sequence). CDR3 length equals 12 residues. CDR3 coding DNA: TGCAGTGCTCTCCTCGGGGGCACTGAAGCTTTCTTT. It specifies CSALLGGTEAFF.

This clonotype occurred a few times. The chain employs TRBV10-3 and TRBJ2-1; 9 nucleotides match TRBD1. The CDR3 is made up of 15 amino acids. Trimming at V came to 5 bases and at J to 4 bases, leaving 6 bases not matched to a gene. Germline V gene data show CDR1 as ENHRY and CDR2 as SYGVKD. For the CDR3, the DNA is TGTGCCATCAGTCAGCCGGGACAGGGTTACAATGAGCAGTTCTTC. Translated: CAISQPGQGYNEQFF.

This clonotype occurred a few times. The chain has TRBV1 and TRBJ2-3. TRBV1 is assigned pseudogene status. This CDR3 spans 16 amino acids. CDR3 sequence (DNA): TGCACCAGCAGCCAAGATCGGGTTGGGGACACAGATACGCAGTATTTT. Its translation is CTSSQDRVGDTDTQYF.

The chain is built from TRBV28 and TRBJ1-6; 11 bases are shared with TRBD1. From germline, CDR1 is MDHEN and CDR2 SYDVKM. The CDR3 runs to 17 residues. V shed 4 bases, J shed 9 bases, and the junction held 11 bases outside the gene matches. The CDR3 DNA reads TGTGCCAGCAGTTACCCCCAAGGGACAGGGGGTTCTTCACCCCTCCACTTT. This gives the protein CASSYPQGTGGSSPLHF. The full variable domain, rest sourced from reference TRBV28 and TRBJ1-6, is DVKVTQSSRYLVKRTGEKVFLECVQDMDHENMFWYRQDPGLGLRLIYFSYDVKMKEKGDIPEGYSVSREKKERFSLILESASTNQTSMYLCASSYPQGTGGSSPLHFGNGTRLTVT.

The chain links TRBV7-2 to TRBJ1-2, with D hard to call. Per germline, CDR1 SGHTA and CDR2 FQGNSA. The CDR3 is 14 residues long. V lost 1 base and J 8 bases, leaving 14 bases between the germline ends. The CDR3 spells CASSLEGRVGGYTF. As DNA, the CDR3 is TGTGCCAGCAGCTTAGAAGGAAGGGTTGGCGGCTACACCTTC.

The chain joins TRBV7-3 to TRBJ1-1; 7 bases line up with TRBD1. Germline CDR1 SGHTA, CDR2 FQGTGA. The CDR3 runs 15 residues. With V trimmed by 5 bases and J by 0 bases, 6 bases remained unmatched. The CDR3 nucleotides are TGTGCCAGCAGCCGAGGGGGCCTTTTGAACACTGAAGCTTTCTTT. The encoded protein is CASSRGGLLNTEAFF.

CDR3 bases: TGTGCCAGCAGCTTGTTCCATCTCAACGAGCAGTACTTC. This gives the protein CASSLFHLNEQYF. This rearrangement joins TRBV5-6 to TRBJ2-7, with D uncertain. Per the germline V gene, CDR1 is SGHDT and CDR2 is YYEEEE. The V gene lost 1 base and the J gene lost 5 bases, with 10 bases spanning the gap. The CDR3 is made up of 13 amino acids.

The CDR3 sequence is CASSQDRDSGANVLTF. The CDR3 region has the DNA TGCGCCAGCAGCCAAGATCGTGACTCTGGGGCCAACGTCCTGACTTTC. The chain links TRBV4-3 to TRBJ2-6; D uncertain. CDR1 and CDR2 (germline): LGHNA, YSLEER. Trimming removed 0 bases at V and 0 bases at J, with 6 bases between. The CDR3 has 16 residues.

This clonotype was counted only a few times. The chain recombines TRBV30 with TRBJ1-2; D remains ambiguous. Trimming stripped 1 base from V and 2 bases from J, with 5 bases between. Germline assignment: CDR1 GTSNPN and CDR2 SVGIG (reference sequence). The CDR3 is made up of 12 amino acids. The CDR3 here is CAWSGGNYGYTF. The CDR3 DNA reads TGTGCCTGGAGTGGAGGGAACTATGGCTACACCTTC.

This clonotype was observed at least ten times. The CDR3 protein is CASSLASQGAGETQYF. In DNA, the CDR3 is TGCGCCAGCAGCTTGGCCTCCCAGGGGGCAGGAGAGACCCAGTACTTC. The V gene is TRBV5-1, the J gene TRBJ2-5; TRBD1 aligns across 8 bases. V shed 0 bases, J shed 4 bases, and the junction held 8 bases outside the gene matches. The CDR3 is made up of 16 amino acids. Germline CDR1 is SGHRS and CDR2 is YFSETQ.

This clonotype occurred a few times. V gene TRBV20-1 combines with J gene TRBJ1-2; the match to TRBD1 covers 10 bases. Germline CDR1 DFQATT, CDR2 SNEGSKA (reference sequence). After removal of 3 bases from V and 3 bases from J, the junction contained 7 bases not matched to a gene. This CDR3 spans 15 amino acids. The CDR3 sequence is CSASPAGTGDYGYTF. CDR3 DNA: TGCAGTGCTAGCCCCGCGGGGACAGGGGACTATGGCTACACCTTC.

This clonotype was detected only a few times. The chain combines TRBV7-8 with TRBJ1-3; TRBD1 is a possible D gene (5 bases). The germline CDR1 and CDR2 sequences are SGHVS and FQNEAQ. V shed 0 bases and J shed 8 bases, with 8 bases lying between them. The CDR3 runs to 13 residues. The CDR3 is CASSLAGGDTIYF. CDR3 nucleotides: TGTGCCAGCAGCTTAGCGGGGGGTGACACCATATATTTT.

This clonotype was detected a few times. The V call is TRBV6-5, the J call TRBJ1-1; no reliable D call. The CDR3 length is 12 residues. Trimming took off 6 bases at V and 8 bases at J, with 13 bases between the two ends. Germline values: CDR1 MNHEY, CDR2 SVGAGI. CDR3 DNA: TGTGCCAGCAGGGTTCCCCTAGGGGAAGCTTTCTTT. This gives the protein CASRVPLGEAFF.

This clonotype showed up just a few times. Here the CDR3 reads CASMDRGNTEAFF. The CDR3 DNA is TGTGCCAGTATGGACAGGGGGAACACTGAAGCTTTCTTT. The rearrangement links TRBV5-6 to TRBJ1-1; 9 nucleotides agree with TRBD1. The CDR3 length is 13 residues. The junction had 3 bases not matched to a gene; V was cut back by 8 bases and J by 1 base. The V gene's germline CDR1 is SGHDT and CDR2 YYEEEE.